These 25 T cell receptor beta chains were sequenced from one sample in a study of blood T cell repertoires in COVID-19. Sequenced by immunoSEQ multiplex PCR; TCRdb stores in-frame clones only, minus some. The table has about 190,000 clones, roughly 84% seen once. Sequenced: PBMCs or T cells enriched from blood (not recorded which). Receptor source: a woman in her twenties or thirties who had been exposed to COVID-19.

The CDR3 sequence: CASSWDTSYEQYF. CDR3 sequence (DNA): TGTGCCAGCAGCTGGGACACCTCCTACGAGCAGTACTTC. The chain joins TRBV11-2 to TRBJ2-7; TRBD1 is a possible D gene (6 bases). Germline V gene sequence: CDR1 SGHAT, CDR2 FQNNGV. This CDR3 has 13 amino acids. The germline V and J ends were trimmed by 4 bases and 0 bases, with 7 bases remaining between them.

The chain recombines TRBV7-9 with TRBJ2-3; D might be TRBD2 (5 bases). The V gene's germline CDR1 is SEHNR and CDR2 FQNEAQ (reference sequence). The CDR3 totals 13 residues. V dropped 5 bases and J dropped 2 bases, with 8 bases sitting between them. Here the CDR3 reads CASSQRNTDTQYF. CDR3 coding DNA: TGTGCCAGCAGCCAGCGGAACACAGATACGCAGTATTTT.

The rearrangement joins TRBV9 to TRBJ2-7, with D perhaps matching TRBD2 (6 bases). Germline V lookup: CDR1 SGDLS, CDR2 YYNGEE. This CDR3 has 14 residues. Trimming removed 0 bases at V and 1 base at J, with 8 bases between. This CDR3 is CASSVEGLSYEQYF. The CDR3 coding sequence is TGTGCCAGCAGCGTAGAGGGACTGTCCTACGAGCAGTACTTC.

V is TRBV5-4 and J is TRBJ1-2; TRBD1 is a possible D gene (6 bases). This CDR3 is built from 14 residues. Germline V CDR1 and CDR2: SGHNT, YYREEE (reference sequence). Trimming took off 1 base at V and 7 bases at J, with 14 bases between the two ends. The CDR3 DNA follows: TGTGCCAGCAGCTTGAACACAGGGACCAGTGGCTACACCTTC. Its protein product is CASSLNTGTSGYTF.

The rearrangement links TRBV7-2 to TRBJ1-5, with 9 bases identical to TRBD1. The CDR3 spans 15 residues. Germline values: CDR1 SGHTA, CDR2 FQGNSA. The V segment lost 1 base and the J segment 4 bases; nucleotides outside the gene matches: 2. The DNA for the CDR3 is TGTGCCAGCAGCTTAGAGGGACAGGGAAATCAGCCCCAGCATTTT. It encodes CASSLEGQGNQPQHF.

CDR3 amino acids: CASSYGGAGSTEAFF. The CDR3 region has the DNA TGTGCCAGCAGTTACGGCGGGGCAGGGAGCACTGAAGCTTTCTTT. The chain has TRBV6-5 and TRBJ1-1, with D maybe TRBD1 (5 bases). Trimming stripped 2 bases from V and 4 bases from J, with 14 bases between. CDR1 and CDR2 from the germline V gene are MNHEY and SVGAGI. There are 15 residues in the CDR3.

This clone has only a few counts. The CDR3 loop is CAISEDRAMGGYGYTF. The CDR3, as DNA: TGTGCCATCAGTGAAGACAGGGCTATGGGAGGCTATGGCTACACCTTC. V is TRBV10-3 and J is TRBJ1-2, with 7 bases matching TRBD1. The CDR3 totals 16 residues. The germline V gene has CDR1 ENHRY and CDR2 SYGVKD. J was trimmed by 4 bases and V by 3 bases; bases with no gene match: 11.

The chain employs TRBV7-8 and TRBJ1-5; weak D call: TRBD1 (6 bases). This CDR3 is built from 15 residues. Trimming pared 5 bases from V and 7 bases from J, leaving 18 bases between. Germline CDR1 reads SGHVS; CDR2 reads FQNEAQ. This CDR3 reads CASSPRSGAGQPQHF. Here the CDR3 DNA reads TGTGCCAGCAGCCCCAGGTCAGGGGCGGGCCAGCCCCAGCATTTT.

This clone appeared a single time. The V and J genes are TRBV7-2 and TRBJ2-5; TRBD2 aligns across 8 bases. This CDR3 has 15 residues. V gave up 0 bases and J gave up 6 bases; unmatched junction bases: 6. Per germline, CDR1 SGHTA and CDR2 FQGNSA. CDR3 sequence: CASSLAGAGDKTQYF. The CDR3 coding sequence is TGTGCCAGCAGCTTAGCAGGAGCGGGGGACAAGACCCAGTACTTC.

In this sample, this clone turned up a few times. The V call is TRBV19, the J call TRBJ1-1, with no clear D. There are 13 residues in the CDR3. Between the trimmed V and J ends, which lost 2 bases and 3 bases, there was a span of 7 bases. The V gene's germline CDR1 is LNHDA and CDR2 SQIVND (reference sequence). The CDR3 loop is CASSINSYTEAFF. Here the CDR3 DNA reads TGTGCCAGTAGTATAAACAGCTACACTGAAGCTTTCTTT.

The V gene is TRBV6-2 or TRBV6-3, the J gene TRBJ2-2; possibly TRBD2 for D (6 bases). The ends were cut back, 0 bases at V and 8 bases at J, with 10 bases in the middle. Germline V gene data show CDR1 as MNHEY and CDR2 as SVGEGT. The CDR3 consists of 14 residues. CDR3 coding DNA: TGTGCCAGCAGTTACTCGGGAGGTTCTGGGGAGCTGTTTTTT. This codes for CASSYSGGSGELFF.

V gene TRBV6-5 combines with J gene TRBJ1-4; D call uncertain. V was cut by 8 bases and J by 8 bases, with 15 bases left in between. Per germline, CDR1 MNHEY and CDR2 SVGAGI. This CDR3 is built from 13 residues. This chain's CDR3 is CASFTSTLEKLFF. CDR3 sequence (DNA): TGTGCCAGCTTTACTTCCACCCTAGAAAAACTGTTTTTT.

This clone occurred a few times. Other DNA sequences in this specimen translate into the identical CDR3. This chain uses TRBV9 with TRBJ1-1, with D unclear. Trimming took off 0 bases at V and 5 bases at J, with 8 bases between the two ends. Germline CDR1 is SGDLS and CDR2 is YYNGEE. The CDR3 consists of 13 residues. The CDR3 region is CASSVGTGTEAFF. Here the CDR3 DNA reads TGTGCCAGCAGCGTAGGGACGGGAACTGAAGCTTTCTTT. Full variable domain (missing parts from reference TRBV9 and TRBJ1-1): DSGVTQTPKHLITATGQRVTLRCSPRSGDLSVYWYQQSLDQGLQFLIQYYNGEERAKGNILERFSAQQFPDLHSELNLSSLELGDSALYFCASSVGTGTEAFFGQGTRLTVV.

V gene TRBV9 combines with J gene TRBJ1-5, with a tentative D call TRBD1 (5 bases). V gave up 4 bases and J gave up 6 bases, with 11 bases separating them. This CDR3 is 13 amino acids long. Germline assignment: CDR1 SGDLS and CDR2 YYNGEE. Here the CDR3 reads CASSRSGGQPQHF. CDR3 bases: TGTGCCAGCAGCAGATCCGGGGGTCAGCCCCAGCATTTT.

The sample holds one count of this clone. The rearrangement uses TRBV7-8 and TRBJ2-5, with D perhaps TRBD1 (5 bases). V dropped 6 bases and J dropped 1 base, with 15 bases sitting between them. This CDR3 is 15 amino acids long. Germline CDR1 is SGHVS and CDR2 is FQNEAQ. CDR3 sequence (DNA): TGTGCCAGCAGTCGCCAGGGTCAGCCCCAAGAGACCCAGTACTTC. This gives the protein CASSRQGQPQETQYF.

The chain employs TRBV25-1 and TRBJ2-3; maybe TRBD2 (6 bases). Germline V gene data show CDR1 as MGHDK and CDR2 as SYGVNS. The CDR3 length is 14 residues. Trimming shortened V by 2 bases and J by 3 bases, and 9 bases separated the two germline ends. As DNA, the CDR3 is TGTGCCAGCAGTGAACCGGGGGTGACAGATACGCAGTATTTT. It yields the protein CASSEPGVTDTQYF.

The chain links TRBV27 to TRBJ1-6, with 7 bases matching TRBD1. The CDR3 sequence is 15 residues long. The junction had 2 bases not matched to a gene; V was cut back by 3 bases and J by 3 bases. Germline values: CDR1 MNHEY, CDR2 SMNVEV (reference sequence). The chain's CDR3 is CASSLGQSYNSPLHF. CDR3 bases: TGTGCCAGCAGTTTGGGACAGAGCTATAATTCACCCCTCCACTTT.

This clone turned up a few times. One end of the junction does not line up with germline, which may come from a read error. V usage is TRBV5-1 and J usage is TRBJ2-2, with 9 bases matching TRBD1. The CDR3 is 16 residues long. The V gene's germline CDR1 is SGHRS and CDR2 YFSETQ. CDR3 bases: TGCGCCAGCAGATTGGACTTGACAGGGGGTACCGGGGAGCTGTTTTTT. Translating gives CASRLDLTGGTGELFF. Drawing the rest from reference TRBV5-1 and TRBJ2-2, the complete variable domain is KAGVTQTPRYLIKTRGQQVTLSCSPISGHRSVSWYQQTPGQGLQFLFEYFSETQRNKGNFPGRFSGRQFSNSRSEMNVSTLELGDSALYLCASRLDLTGGTGELFFGEGSRLTVL.

The rearrangement links TRBV27 to TRBJ2-2; TRBD1 is a possible D gene (6 bases). Trimming pared 8 bases from V and 4 bases from J, leaving 14 bases between. The germline V gene encodes CDR1 MNHEY and CDR2 SMNVEV (reference sequence). CDR3 length equals 14 residues. CDR3: CASLGQRRTGELFF. The CDR3 DNA is TGTGCCAGCCTTGGACAGCGCCGCACCGGGGAGCTGTTTTTT.

This chain uses TRBV7-8 with TRBJ2-3; D remains ambiguous. V lost 2 bases and J 6 bases, leaving 12 bases between the germline ends. The CDR3 has 14 residues. Germline V gene sequence: CDR1 SGHVS, CDR2 FQNEAQ. The CDR3: CASSLQHYGDTQYF. The CDR3 DNA reads as TGTGCCAGCAGCTTACAACACTATGGGGATACGCAGTATTTT. The variable domain in full, with the rest retrieved from reference TRBV7-8 and TRBJ2-3, is GAGVSQSPRYKVAKRGQDVALRCDPISGHVSLFWYQQALGQGPEFLTYFQNEAQLDKSGLPSDRFFAERPEGSVSTLKIQRTQQEDSAVYLCASSLQHYGDTQYFGPGTRLTVL.

This clone was counted once. This sequence joins TRBV3-1 (or the pseudogene TRBV3-2) and TRBJ1-2, with a weak D call TRBD1 (5 bases). The CDR3 is made up of 13 amino acids. Trimming removed 1 base from V and 6 bases from J, with 9 bases in between. Germline values: CDR1 LGHDT, CDR2 YNNKEL (reference sequence). As DNA, the CDR3 is TGTGCCAGCAGCCAAGGCGGGACCGATGGCTACACCTTC. This encodes CASSQGGTDGYTF.

The rearrangement uses TRBV5-1 and TRBJ1-5, with 9 bases matching TRBD1. V gave up 4 bases and J gave up 2 bases; unmatched junction bases: 4. In germline, CDR1 is SGHRS, CDR2 YFSETQ. This CDR3 is 15 amino acids long. DNA for the CDR3: TGCGCCAGCAGCCAGACAGGGGGAGGCAATCAGCCCCAGCATTTT. It is translated as CASSQTGGGNQPQHF.

V gene TRBV5-1 combines with J gene TRBJ2-3; TRBD2 agrees at 9 bases. Unmatched junction bases numbered 0, after V lost 0 bases and J lost 1 base. In germline, CDR1 is SGHRS, CDR2 YFSETQ. This CDR3 comprises 15 residues. The CDR3 here is CASSLVAGGTDTQYF. For the CDR3, the DNA is TGCGCCAGCAGCTTGGTAGCGGGGGGCACAGATACGCAGTATTTT.

The J gene is TRBJ2-5, the V gene TRBV5-4, with TRBD2 identical over 10 bases. This CDR3 is built from 15 residues. The junction had 9 bases not matched to a gene; V was cut back by 5 bases and J by 5 bases. From germline, CDR1 is SGHNT and CDR2 YYREEE (reference sequence). The CDR3 sequence is CASRSGGAEGETQYF. The CDR3 bases are TGTGCCAGCAGGAGCGGGGGGGCCGAAGGCGAGACCCAGTACTTC.

The genes are TRBV18 and TRBJ1-3; D ambiguous. Trimming took off 3 bases at V and 2 bases at J, with 11 bases between the two ends. Germline V CDR1 and CDR2: KGHSH, LQKENI. The CDR3 spans 15 residues. The CDR3 sequence: CASSPTTPTGNTIYF. The CDR3 coding sequence is TGTGCCAGCTCACCGACGACACCTACTGGAAACACCATATATTTT.